The clone carrying this TCR beta chain was observed a handful of times. Its antigen is not identified. Trimming stripped 1 base from V and 6 bases from J, with 12 bases between. This CDR3 is 14 amino acids long. The germline CDR1 and CDR2 sequences are SGHTA and FQGNSA. The data were obtained in a study of T cell clones after liver transplantation. Background on the study: Liver transplant recipients had immunosuppression withdrawal attempted within 2 years. Post-transplant blood was tracked for graft-donor-reactive T cell clones identified in a pre-transplant mixed lymphocyte reaction.

General study findings and limits: The donor-reactive repertoire was only partly measurable in a couple of subjects, lacking donor cells.

The method was immunoSEQ multiplex PCR; TCRdb's version includes in-frame clones alone and lacks a portion of them. Of about 47,000 clones in the sample, roughly nine tenths were seen once. The sequences come from CD8+ T cells from blood, collected 12 months after liver transplant. The V and J genes are TRBV7-2 and TRBJ1-2, with a weak D call TRBD1 (5 bases). This clonotype was sampled from a human patient who received a liver transplant. Certain T cells may be donor cells from the graft. The CDR3 loop reads CASSLDRGGDGYTF. The CDR3 nucleotides are TGTGCCAGCAGCTTAGATCGGGGCGGGGATGGCTACACCTTC. Full variable domain (remainder filled in from reference TRBV7-2 and TRBJ1-2): GAGVSQSPSNKVTEKGKDVELRCDPISGHTALYWYRQSLGQGLEFLIYFQGNSAPDKSGLPSDRFSAERTGGSVSTLTIQRTQQEDSAVYLCASSLDRGGDGYTFGSGTRLTVV.